Given below is one TCR beta chain in context. The sample belongs to a study of blood T cell repertoires in COVID-19. Across the whole study: The United States, Italy and Spain provided the acute and convalescent COVID-19 samples.

The CDR3 length is 13 residues. Germline-derived CDR1 and CDR2 are MNHEY and SMNVEV (reference sequence). J was trimmed by 8 bases and V by 7 bases; bases with no gene match: 10. Authors' processing steps: Reference gene primers were amplified, and this amplification served to estimate nucleated cell counts. Generated by immunoSEQ multiplex PCR, the TCRdb table keeps only in-frame clones and is missing some. V, J and clone size reflect that table, while D and trimming were determined from the DNA. The repertoire holds some 210,000 clones, with 92% as singletons. The chain is built from TRBV27 and TRBJ1-1; TRBD1 matches at 7 bases. Sequencing used peripheral blood. The source of this sequence is a man aged 25-45 years with acute or convalescent COVID-19. CDR3 coding DNA: TGTGCCAGCACCTCAGGGGGAGGACACGAAGCTTTCTTT. Amino acids: CASTSGGGHEAFF.